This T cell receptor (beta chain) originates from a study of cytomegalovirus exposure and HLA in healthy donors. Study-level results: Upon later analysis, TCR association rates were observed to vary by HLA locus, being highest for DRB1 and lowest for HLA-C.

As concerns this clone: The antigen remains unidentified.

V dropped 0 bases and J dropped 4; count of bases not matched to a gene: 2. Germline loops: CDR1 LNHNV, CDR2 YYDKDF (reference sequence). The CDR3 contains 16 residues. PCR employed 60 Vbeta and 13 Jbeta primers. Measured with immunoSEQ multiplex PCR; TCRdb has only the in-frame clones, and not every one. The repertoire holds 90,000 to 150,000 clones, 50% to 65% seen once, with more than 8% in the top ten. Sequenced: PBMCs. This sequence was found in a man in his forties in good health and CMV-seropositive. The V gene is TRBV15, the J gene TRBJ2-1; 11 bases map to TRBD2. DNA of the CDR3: TGTGCCACCAGCAGAGACGGGACTAGCGGTTACAATGAGCAGTTCTTC. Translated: CATSRDGTSGYNEQFF.